This is a list of T cell receptor beta chains from one sample in a study of blood T cell repertoires in COVID-19. Repertoires were generated with immunoSEQ multiplex PCR, while TCRdb's copy carries only in-frame clones and drops some. This sample has about 330,000 clones, with over 80% found just once. Sequencing input: PBMCs or T cells enriched from blood (not recorded which). These receptors all come from a man aged 25 to 45 who had recovered from COVID-19. The CDR3 runs from the conserved cysteine through the conserved F or W. A D gene is named only where the DNA matches it firmly. Where a row states a size, it is once, few, many or the class of an expanded clone; other rows omit it.

J	V	size	D	DNA	CDR3
TRBJ1-1	TRBV30	.	.	TGTGCCTGGAGCTGGGACTGGAGGACTGAAGCTTTCTTT	CAWSWDWRTEAFF
TRBJ1-5	TRBV28	few	TRBD1	TGTGCCAGCAGGCACGGAGACAGGGGGTATCAGCCCCAGCATTTT	CASRHGDRGYQPQHF
TRBJ2-3	TRBV2	.	TRBD1	TGTGCCAGCAACGACCAGGGGGGCACAGATACGCAGTATTTT	CASNDQGGTDTQYF
TRBJ2-6	TRBV30	.	TRBD2	TGTGCCTGGAGCCATAGCGGGGGGGCCTACGGGGCCAACGTCCTGACTTTC	CAWSHSGGAYGANVLTF
TRBJ2-2	TRBV3-1/TRBV3-2	.	TRBD1	TGTGCCAGCAGCCAACCGGACAGGTCCGGGGAGCTGTTTTTT	CASSQPDRSGELFF
TRBJ1-2	TRBV5-1	.	.	TGCGCCAGCAGCTTGGACAGTAACTATGGCTACACCTTC	CASSLDSNYGYTF
TRBJ1-1	TRBV28	.	.	TGTGCCAGCACTTCCCGGGTGGCCAGGGTCAACACTGAAGCTTTCTTT	CASTSRVARVNTEAFF
TRBJ2-7	TRBV7-6	.	TRBD2	TGTGCCAGCAGCTTAGGGGGAGGGAAAGAGCAGTACTTC	CASSLGGGKEQYF
TRBJ2-1	TRBV18	.	TRBD1	TGTGCCAGCTCACCAGGGACAGGGAATGAGCAGTTCTTC	CASSPGTGNEQFF
TRBJ2-5	TRBV2	.	TRBD2	TGTGCCAGCAGAGGTAGCGGGGGCCGAGGGGAGACCCAGTACTTC	CASRGSGGRGETQYF
TRBJ2-2	TRBV6-2/TRBV6-3	once	.	TGTGCCAGCAGCCCCTTTTCCACCGGGGAGCTGTTTTTT	CASSPFSTGELFF
TRBJ1-6	TRBV5-1	.	.	TGCGCCAGCCGGGTGGCGAGCTCCTATAATTCACCCCTCCACTTT	CASRVASSYNSPLHF
TRBJ1-2	TRBV18	.	TRBD1	TGTGCCAGCTCACCCAGGACAGGGGGCACCTATGGCTACACCTTC	CASSPRTGGTYGYTF
TRBJ1-3	TRBV9	.	.	TGTGCCAGCGGCCAGACGAGGGCCTCTGGAAACACCATATATTTT	CASGQTRASGNTIYF
TRBJ2-5	TRBV25-1	.	.	TGTGCCAGCAGTGAATGGGGGGGGCGGGAGACCCAGTACTTC	CASSEWGGRETQYF
TRBJ1-6	TRBV7-3	.	TRBD1	TGTGCCAGCAGCTCCGCAGGGGGATATAATTCACCCCTCCACTTT	CASSSAGGYNSPLHF
TRBJ1-1	TRBV3-1/TRBV3-2	.	.	TGTGCCAGCAGCACAACACCTAACACTGAAGCTTTCTTT	CASSTTPNTEAFF
TRBJ2-3	TRBV5-6	.	TRBD2	TGTGCCAGCAGCATGGGGACTAGCGGGGCCGATACGCAGTATTTT	CASSMGTSGADTQYF
TRBJ2-6	TRBV12-3/TRBV12-4	.	.	TGTGCCAGCAGTTCGTCTGGGGCCAACGTCCTGACTTTC	CASSSSGANVLTF
TRBJ1-5	TRBV27	.	.	TGTGCCAGCAGTCTAACGAGGAATCAGCCCCAGCATTTT	CASSLTRNQPQHF
TRBJ2-1	TRBV28	.	.	TGTGCCAGCAGTTCGGGGGGCAGGGTCTACAATGAGCAGTTCTTC	CASSSGGRVYNEQFF
TRBJ2-3	TRBV5-1	.	.	TGCGCCAGCAAGCAGGGTAGCACAGATACGCAGTATTTT	CASKQGSTDTQYF
TRBJ2-6	TRBV7-2	.	.	TGTGCCAGCAGCTTCCACTCTGGGGCCAACGTCCTGACTTTC	CASSFHSGANVLTF
TRBJ2-3	TRBV3-1/TRBV3-2	.	TRBD2	TGTGCCAGCAGCCAAGATCCGGCGGGGGGCACAGATACGCAGTATTTT	CASSQDPAGGTDTQYF
TRBJ2-1	TRBV19	.	.	TGTGCCAGTGGATACAGGGTTGGGTCCGATGAGCAGTTCTTC	CASGYRVGSDEQFF
TRBJ2-3	TRBV13	.	.	TGTGCCAGCAGCTTAGGGGCCGATACGCAGTATTTT	CASSLGADTQYF
TRBJ1-1	TRBV5-4	.	TRBD1	TGTGCCAGCAGCTTCCGGACAGGGAGAGACACTGAAGCTTTCTTT	CASSFRTGRDTEAFF
TRBJ1-1	TRBV9	.	.	TGTGCCAGCAGCGTAGAGGGTAGGGGCCACACTGAAGCTTTCTTT	CASSVEGRGHTEAFF
TRBJ1-1	TRBV6-5	.	TRBD1	TGTGCCAGCAGGTTAGACAGGGACACTGAAGCTTTCTTT	CASRLDRDTEAFF
TRBJ1-1	TRBV14	.	TRBD1	TGTGCCAGCAGCCACACTCCGGGGACAGCAAGGCCCACTGAAGCTTTCTTT	CASSHTPGTARPTEAFF
TRBJ1-6	TRBV5-1	.	.	TGCGCCAGCAGCCTGATCGGACAGATCTATAATTCACCCCTCCACTTT	CASSLIGQIYNSPLHF
TRBJ1-6	TRBV3-1/TRBV3-2	once	.	TGTGCCAGCAGCCAAGTCCGTAATTCACCCCTCCACTTT	CASSQVRNSPLHF
TRBJ2-7	TRBV30	.	.	TGTGCCTGGAGCAGGCAAGTTTCCTACGAGCAGTACTTC	CAWSRQVSYEQYF
TRBJ1-2	TRBV28	.	.	TGTGCCAGCAGTTTAGCGAGAAGCTACACCTTC	CASSLARSYTF
TRBJ2-7	TRBV5-1	.	.	TGCGCCAGCGCGAACAGTGCCTACGAGCAGTACTTC	CASANSAYEQYF
TRBJ2-6	TRBV5-1	.	.	TGCGCCAGCAGCTTGACAGCCTCTGGGGCCAACGTCCTGACTTTC	CASSLTASGANVLTF
TRBJ2-7	TRBV3-1/TRBV3-2	.	TRBD2	TGTGCCAGCAGCCGCCATAGCGGGGGGGCCGTCTTAATCGAGCAGTACTTC	CASSRHSGGAVLIEQYF
TRBJ1-3	TRBV7-2	.	.	TGTGCCAGCAGCAAACAGGGCGACAGCTCTGGAAACACCATATATTTT	CASSKQGDSSGNTIYF
TRBJ2-7	TRBV19	.	TRBD1	TGTGCCAGCGGACAGGGAATAAGTTTGCCCTACGAGCAGTACTTC	CASGQGISLPYEQYF
TRBJ2-1	TRBV7-9	.	TRBD2	TGTGCCAGCAGCTTAGGAGCGGGGGGCATCTACAATGAGCAGTTCTTC	CASSLGAGGIYNEQFF
TRBJ1-3	TRBV19	.	.	TGTGCCAGTAGGCCTGATCCGACAGCCATCTCTGGAAACACCATATATTTT	CASRPDPTAISGNTIYF
TRBJ1-2	TRBV7-8	.	TRBD1	TGTGCCAGCAGCCCTACCCGGGACAGGGAGGACTATGGCTACACCTTC	CASSPTRDREDYGYTF
TRBJ1-2	TRBV28	.	.	TGTGCCAGCAGCAATGCTGGGCCCCCGAGGGCTAACTATGGCTACACCTTC	CASSNAGPPRANYGYTF
TRBJ1-1	TRBV28	once	.	TGTGCCAGCACTGAGGGGAACACTGAAGCTTTCTTT	CASTEGNTEAFF
TRBJ2-3	TRBV7-2	once	TRBD2	TGTGCCAGCAGCTCTCGGACTAGCGGGGGCTCAGATACGCAGTATTTT	CASSSRTSGGSDTQYF
TRBJ2-5	TRBV4-2	.	TRBD2	TGTGCCAGCAGGCGACTAGCGGGGGCACTCCAAGAGACCCAGTACTTC	CASRRLAGALQETQYF
TRBJ2-7	TRBV10-1	.	TRBD1	TGCGCCAGCAGTGAGGGGACAGTGGGCTACGAGCAGTACTTC	CASSEGTVGYEQYF
TRBJ1-4	TRBV2	.	.	TGTGCCAGCACGAAAGGGACTATTAATGAAAAACTGTTTTTT	CASTKGTINEKLFF
TRBJ1-5	TRBV18	.	.	TGTGCCAGCTCACCACTTTCAGGGGTTGGACAGCCCCAGCATTTT	CASSPLSGVGQPQHF
TRBJ1-1	TRBV15	.	.	TGTGCCACCAGCGGTAGACAGCCGAACACTGAAGCTTTCTTT	CATSGRQPNTEAFF
TRBJ1-2	TRBV5-1	once	TRBD1	TGCGCCAGCAGTTCCGGGACAGGGCTCGGGAAACTATATGGCTACACCTTC	CASSSGTGLGKLYGYTF
TRBJ2-2	TRBV2	few	TRBD1	TGTGCCAGCTCGGGACAGGCAGCCGGGGAGCTGTTTTTT	CASSGQAAGELFF